This T cell receptor (beta chain) was sequenced for a study of T-cell memory formation after mild COVID-19. Study overall: TCR clusters were mostly donor specific.

With constant-segment primers, 5'RACE yielded cDNA libraries of TCR alpha and TCR beta that carried sample barcodes and UMIs. TCRdb re-called the 5' RACE reads with MiXCR, one entry per CDR3 protein. The profile shows 350,000 to 400,000 distinct CDR3 sequences, 14% of them singletons. This CDR3 region has 15 residues. The ends were cut back, 10 bases at V and 4 bases at J, with 20 bases in the middle. Germline V CDR1 and CDR2: MNHEY, SMNVEV (reference sequence). Study-level points and caveats: Pre-infection memory held some responding clones, suggesting pre-existing cross-reactive T cells responded. The authors left the SARS-CoV-2 specificity of second-wave clones peaking on day 37 unconfirmed.

For this clonotype: Its antigen is unidentified.

The sample consisted of PBMCs or a T cell subset sorted from them (not recorded which). The rearrangement joins TRBV27 to TRBJ1-5; weak D call: TRBD1 (5 bases). This TCR was recovered from a man younger than 35 who had mild COVID-19 (a few samples of this study predate the infection). Cell type and time point are not known. CDR3 residues: CATGAGQTRNQPQHF. DNA for the CDR3: TGTGCCACTGGGGCAGGGCAGACAAGGAATCAGCCCCAGCATTTT.